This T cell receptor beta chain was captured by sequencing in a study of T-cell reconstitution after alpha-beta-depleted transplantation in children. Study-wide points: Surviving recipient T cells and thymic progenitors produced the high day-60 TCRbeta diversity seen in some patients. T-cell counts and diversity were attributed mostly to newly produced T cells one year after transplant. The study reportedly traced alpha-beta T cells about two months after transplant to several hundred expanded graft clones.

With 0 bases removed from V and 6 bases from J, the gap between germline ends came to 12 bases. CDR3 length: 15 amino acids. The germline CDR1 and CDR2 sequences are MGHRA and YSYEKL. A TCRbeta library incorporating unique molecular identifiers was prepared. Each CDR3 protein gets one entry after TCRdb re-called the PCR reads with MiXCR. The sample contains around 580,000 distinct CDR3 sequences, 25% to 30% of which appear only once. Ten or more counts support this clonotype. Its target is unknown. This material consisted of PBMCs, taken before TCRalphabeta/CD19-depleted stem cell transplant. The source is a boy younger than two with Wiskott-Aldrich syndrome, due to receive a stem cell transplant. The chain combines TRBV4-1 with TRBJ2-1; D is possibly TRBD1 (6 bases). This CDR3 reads CASSQDQGMRNEQFF. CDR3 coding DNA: TGCGCCAGCAGCCAAGATCAGGGGATGCGCAATGAGCAGTTCTTC.